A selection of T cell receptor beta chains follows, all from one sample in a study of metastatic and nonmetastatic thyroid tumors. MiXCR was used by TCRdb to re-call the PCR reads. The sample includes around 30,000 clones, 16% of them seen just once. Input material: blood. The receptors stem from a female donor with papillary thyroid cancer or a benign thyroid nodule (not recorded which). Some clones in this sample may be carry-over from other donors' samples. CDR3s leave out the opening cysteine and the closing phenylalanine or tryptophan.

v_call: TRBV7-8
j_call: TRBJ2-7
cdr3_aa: ASSLPGYGAYEQY

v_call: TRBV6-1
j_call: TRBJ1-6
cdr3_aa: ACGQGASSPLH

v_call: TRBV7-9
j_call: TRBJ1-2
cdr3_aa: ASSRQGGYT

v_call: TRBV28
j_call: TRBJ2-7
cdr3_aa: ASRSEQGNSYEQY

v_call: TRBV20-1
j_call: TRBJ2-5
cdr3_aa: SASPLGLAGPQETQY

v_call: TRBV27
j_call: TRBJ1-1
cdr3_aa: ASRGIRMNTEAF

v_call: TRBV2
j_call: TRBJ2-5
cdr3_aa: ASSPTSGIYQETQY

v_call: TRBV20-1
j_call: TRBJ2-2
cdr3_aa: SARDPSGSNTGELF

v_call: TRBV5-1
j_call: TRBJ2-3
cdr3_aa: SSSPPGQGGTDTQY

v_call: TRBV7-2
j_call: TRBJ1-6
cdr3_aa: ASSPTGMNNSPLH

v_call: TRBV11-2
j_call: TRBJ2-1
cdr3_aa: ASSLGGGRARHEQL

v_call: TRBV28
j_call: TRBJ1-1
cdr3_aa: ASSLDGGVSGTEAF

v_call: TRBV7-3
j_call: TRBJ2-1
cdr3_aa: ASSLGTSYNEQF

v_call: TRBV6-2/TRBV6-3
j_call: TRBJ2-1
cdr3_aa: ASTPNPGRYNEQF

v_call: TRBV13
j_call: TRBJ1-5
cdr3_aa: ASSEGGQPQH

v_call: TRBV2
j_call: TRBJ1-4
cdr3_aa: ASIVGGEVNEKLF

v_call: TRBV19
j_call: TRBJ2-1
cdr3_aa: ASSIAGNPNEQF

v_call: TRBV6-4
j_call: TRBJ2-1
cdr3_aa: ASSDEVASGANEQF

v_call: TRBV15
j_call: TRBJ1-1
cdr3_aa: ATSRGPGNTEAF

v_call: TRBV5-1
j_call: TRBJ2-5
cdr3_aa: ASKRHGDGLEETQY

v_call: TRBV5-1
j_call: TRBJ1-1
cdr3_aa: ASSLGTEGNTEAF

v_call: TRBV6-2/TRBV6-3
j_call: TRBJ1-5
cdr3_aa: ASSYSGQVEQPQH

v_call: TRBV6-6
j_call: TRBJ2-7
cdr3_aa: ASSYGGGDTVGSEQY

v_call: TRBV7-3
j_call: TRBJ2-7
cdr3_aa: ASSQRGPTYEQY

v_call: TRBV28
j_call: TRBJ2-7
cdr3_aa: ASRCPLARTYKQY

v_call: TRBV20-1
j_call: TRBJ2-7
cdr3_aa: SARDYTGYEQY

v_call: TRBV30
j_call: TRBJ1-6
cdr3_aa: AWSSSSPLH

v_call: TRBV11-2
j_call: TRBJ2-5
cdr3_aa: ASSFSQETQY

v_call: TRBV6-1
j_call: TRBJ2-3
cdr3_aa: ASSELAGATDTQY

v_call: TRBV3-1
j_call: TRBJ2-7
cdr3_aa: ASSSGLEQY

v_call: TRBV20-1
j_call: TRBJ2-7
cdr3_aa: SARGLAGVYPYEQY

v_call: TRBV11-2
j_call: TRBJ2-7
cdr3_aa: AISLDSREHY

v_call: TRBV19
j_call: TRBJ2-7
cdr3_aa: ASSSRTSGRAGSHEQY

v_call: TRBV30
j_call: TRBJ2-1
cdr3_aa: AWSVTGLYNEQF

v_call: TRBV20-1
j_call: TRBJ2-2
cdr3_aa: SARAGGNTGELF

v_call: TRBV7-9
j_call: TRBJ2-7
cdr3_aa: ASSLDGLADYEQY

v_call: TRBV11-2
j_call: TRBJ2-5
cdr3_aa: ASSLGFIQETQY

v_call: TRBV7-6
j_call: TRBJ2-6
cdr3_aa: ASSLGVISGSNVLT

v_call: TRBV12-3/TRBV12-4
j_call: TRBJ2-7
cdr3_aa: ASVGQSYEQY

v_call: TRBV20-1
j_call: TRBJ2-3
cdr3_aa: SASANPGQGRDTQY

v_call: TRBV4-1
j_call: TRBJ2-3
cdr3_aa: ASSQDREGTDTQY

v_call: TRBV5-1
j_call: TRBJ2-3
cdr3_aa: ASSLQGDYPTDTQY

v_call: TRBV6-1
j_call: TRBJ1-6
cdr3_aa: ASWGGSSPLH

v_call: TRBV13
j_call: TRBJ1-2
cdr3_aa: ASSLGQGPT

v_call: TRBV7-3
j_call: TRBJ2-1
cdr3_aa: ASISPGGRNEQF

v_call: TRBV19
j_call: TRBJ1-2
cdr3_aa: ASPPESGAGSYGYT

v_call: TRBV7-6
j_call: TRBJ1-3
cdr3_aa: ASSLGYGGGNTIY

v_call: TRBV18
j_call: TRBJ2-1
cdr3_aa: ASSPFPGQGGNEQF

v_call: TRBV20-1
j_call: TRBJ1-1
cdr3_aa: SASWDGRNTEAF

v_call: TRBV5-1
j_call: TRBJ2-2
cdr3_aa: ASSLMTGGTGELF

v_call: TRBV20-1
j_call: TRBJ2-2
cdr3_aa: SARDRGLSSAANTGELF

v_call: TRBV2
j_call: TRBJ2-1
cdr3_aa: ASSTYNEQF

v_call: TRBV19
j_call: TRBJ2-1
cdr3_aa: ASSMTGTGINEQF

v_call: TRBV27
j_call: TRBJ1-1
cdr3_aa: ASSLRGLGNTEAF

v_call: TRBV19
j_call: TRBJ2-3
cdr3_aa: ASSIPGRYTDTQY

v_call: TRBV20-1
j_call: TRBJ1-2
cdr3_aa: SAQMGKGAFYGYT

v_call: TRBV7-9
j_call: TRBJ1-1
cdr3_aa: ASSPSWGQGALVAF